One sample yielded the 11 T cell receptor beta chains listed below, sequenced in a study of T cell responses to AZD1222 COVID-19 vaccine. Measured with immunoSEQ multiplex PCR; TCRdb has only the in-frame clones, and not every one. This sample has about 110,000 clones, with roughly 86% found just once. Sequences were derived from peripheral blood, sampled on day 0 of AZD1222 vaccination. The receptor source for this set is an adult in good health.

CDR3 in DNA: TGTGCCATCATGGGACAGGGCCCCGGGGAGCTGTTTTTT. Translating gives CAIMGQGPGELFF. V and J are TRBV10-3 and TRBJ2-2; 9 bases are shared with TRBD1. With 7 bases clipped from V and 6 bases from J, the junction kept 3 bases outside the gene matches. The germline V gene encodes CDR1 ENHRY and CDR2 SYGVKD. The CDR3 is 13 residues long.

This chain connects TRBV6-2 or TRBV6-3 to TRBJ2-7, with TRBD1 matching 7 bases. Looked up from germline, CDR1 is MNHEY and CDR2 is SVGEGT. The V and J ends lost 2 bases and 2 bases, in that order; junction bases with no gene match: 6. The CDR3 sequence is 15 residues long. CDR3 coding DNA: TGTGCCAGCAGTTACAGGGGGCGAGTCCCCTACGAGCAGTACTTC. This sequence encodes CASSYRGRVPYEQYF.

The chain carries TRBV12-5 and TRBJ2-1; 8 nucleotides line up with TRBD2. This CDR3 has 17 residues. The ends lost 0 bases at V and 5 bases at J; junction bases unmatched: 9. Germline CDR1 is LGHNT and CDR2 is FRNRAP. The CDR3 is CASGLVPGTRANNEQFF. DNA for the CDR3: TGTGCTAGTGGTTTGGTACCCGGGACTAGGGCTAACAATGAGCAGTTCTTC.

The rearrangement links TRBV5-1 to TRBJ2-7; 13 nucleotides align to TRBD2. The CDR3 has 14 residues. From germline, CDR1 is SGHRS and CDR2 YFSETQ. V shed 4 bases, J shed 5 bases, and the junction held 3 bases outside the gene matches. CDR3 sequence reads: CASSTGTSGNEQYF. The CDR3 region has the DNA TGCGCCAGCAGCACCGGGACTAGCGGGAACGAGCAGTACTTC. The whole variable domain, filled in from reference TRBV5-1 and TRBJ2-7, reads KAGVTQTPRYLIKTRGQQVTLSCSPISGHRSVSWYQQTPGQGLQFLFEYFSETQRNKGNFPGRFSGRQFSNSRSEMNVSTLELGDSALYLCASSTGTSGNEQYFGPGTRLTVT.

The rearrangement uses TRBV18 and TRBJ2-4; D remains ambiguous. Germline V CDR1 and CDR2: KGHSH, LQKENI. CDR3 length: 17 residues. The ends were cut back, 2 bases at V and 0 bases at J, with 14 bases in the middle. The CDR3 is CASSPFAELLAKNIQYF. The CDR3 coding sequence is TGTGCCAGCTCACCATTCGCGGAGCTACTAGCCAAAAACATTCAGTACTTC.

The V call is TRBV9, the J call TRBJ1-2, with unresolved D. The CDR3 spans 12 residues. CDR1 and CDR2 from the germline V gene are SGDLS and YYNGEE. Trimming removed 6 bases from V and 7 bases from J, with 13 bases in between. CDR3 protein: CASTQGPLGYTF. In nucleotides, the CDR3 is TGTGCCAGCACCCAAGGGCCCCTTGGCTACACCTTC.

The chain couples TRBV9 to TRBJ2-1; 9 nucleotides agree with TRBD1. The CDR3 sequence is 15 residues long. CDR1 and CDR2 (germline): SGDLS, YYNGEE. The junction had 10 bases not matched to a gene; V was cut back by 2 bases and J by 10 bases. CDR3 region: CASSVLGQGSTEQFF. The CDR3 DNA reads TGTGCCAGCAGCGTTCTGGGACAGGGTTCGACAGAGCAGTTCTTC.

The chain has TRBV28 and TRBJ1-4; D unclear. The CDR3 loop spans 13 amino acids. Germline V gene sequence: CDR1 MDHEN, CDR2 SYDVKM. Here the CDR3 reads CGSRRAPNEKLFF. The CDR3 DNA is TGTGGATCCCGCCGGGCTCCTAATGAAAAACTGTTTTTT.

The sample holds a few counts of this clone. The CDR3 region has the DNA TGTGCCAGCAGGGGTCCGGGACAGCAGGTTTTCTTT. Translating it yields CASRGPGQQVFF. The chain links TRBV12-3 or TRBV12-4 to TRBJ1-1, with 7 positions matching TRBD1. Trimming took 6 bases from V and 13 from J; bases not matched to a gene: 11. This CDR3 comprises 12 residues.

The rearrangement uses TRBV12-5 and TRBJ2-3, with D possibly being TRBD1 or TRBD2 (5 bases each). Germline CDR1 and CDR2: LGHNT and FRNRAP. Trimming pared 1 base from V and 8 bases from J, leaving 13 bases between. The CDR3 runs to 14 residues. The CDR3 DNA is TGTGCTAGTGGTTTGGGGGGGACCCGGGGTACGCAGTATTTT. Amino acids: CASGLGGTRGTQYF.

The chain employs TRBV7-2 and TRBJ1-3; 7 bases agree with TRBD1. Germline CDR1 and CDR2: SGHTA and FQGNSA. The ends lost 5 bases at V and 0 bases at J; junction bases unmatched: 4. This CDR3 contains 15 residues. CDR3 nucleotides: TGTGCCAGCAGCCCAGACAGGGTCTCTGGAAACACCATATATTTT. Its translation: CASSPDRVSGNTIYF.